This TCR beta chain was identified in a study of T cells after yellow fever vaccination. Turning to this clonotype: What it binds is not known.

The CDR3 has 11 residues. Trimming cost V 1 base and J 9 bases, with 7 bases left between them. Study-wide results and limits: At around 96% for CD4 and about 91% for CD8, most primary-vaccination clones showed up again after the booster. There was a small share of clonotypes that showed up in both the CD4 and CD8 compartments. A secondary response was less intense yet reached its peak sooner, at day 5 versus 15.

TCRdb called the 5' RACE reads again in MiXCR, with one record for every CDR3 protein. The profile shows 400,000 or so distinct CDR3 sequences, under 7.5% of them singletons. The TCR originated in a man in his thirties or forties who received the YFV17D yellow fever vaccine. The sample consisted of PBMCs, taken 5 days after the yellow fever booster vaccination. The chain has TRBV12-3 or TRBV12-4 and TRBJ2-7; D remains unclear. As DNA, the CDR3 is TGTGCCAGCAGTTTAGACATCGGGCAGTACTTC. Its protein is CASSLDIGQYF.